These 5 T cell receptor beta chains share one sample of origin, sequenced in a study of blood T cell repertoires in COVID-19. Sequenced by immunoSEQ multiplex PCR; TCRdb stores in-frame clones only, minus some. The sample holds more than 150,000 clones, roughly nine tenths seen once. Sequenced sample: peripheral blood. The source of these receptors is a woman in her 70s with acute or convalescent COVID-19.

In nucleotides, the CDR3 is TGTGCCAGCAGCTTAGGGGCAGCGGGGGCCCTCCAAGAGACCCAGTACTTC. Protein: CASSLGAAGALQETQYF. The rearrangement joins TRBV7-2 to TRBJ2-5, with 8 bases matching TRBD2. The CDR3 sequence is 17 residues long. The germline gives CDR1 SGHTA, CDR2 FQGNSA. The V and J ends lost 1 base and 1 base, in that order; junction bases with no gene match: 8.

The chain combines TRBV7-9 with TRBJ1-4; 8 bases are shared with TRBD1. Germline V gene lookup returns CDR1 SEHNR and CDR2 FQNEAQ (reference sequence). V trimming: 6 bases; J trimming: 5 bases; junction bases outside the gene matches: 2. The CDR3 runs 13 residues. The chain's CDR3 is CASSWDRNEKLFF. The CDR3 coding sequence is TGTGCCAGCAGTTGGGACAGGAATGAAAAACTGTTTTTT.

The chain combines TRBV6-5 with TRBJ2-1; weak D call: TRBD2 (6 bases). The CDR3 loop spans 14 amino acids. Between the trimmed V and J ends, which lost 7 bases and 0 bases, there was a span of 10 bases. From germline, CDR1 is MNHEY and CDR2 SVGAGI. The chain's CDR3 is CASKEGSSYNEQFF. The CDR3 nucleotides read TGTGCCAGCAAGGAGGGTAGCTCCTACAATGAGCAGTTCTTC.

The chain employs TRBV11-2 and TRBJ1-1; weak D call: TRBD1 (5 bases). The germline V and J ends were trimmed by 5 bases and 2 bases, with 15 bases remaining between them. Germline assignment: CDR1 SGHAT and CDR2 FQNNGV. The CDR3 is made up of 15 amino acids. The CDR3 region has the DNA TGTGCCAGCAGCACCCGCAGGGAAATAAACACTGAAGCTTTCTTT. Translated: CASSTRREINTEAFF.

The chain recombines TRBV18 with TRBJ2-7; D perhaps matches TRBD1 (6 bases). V dropped 4 bases and J dropped 0 bases, with 13 bases sitting between them. The CDR3 sequence is 15 residues long. Germline CDR1 reads KGHSH; CDR2 reads LQKENI. The CDR3, as DNA: TGTGCCAGCTCACGTCTCCGGGACACCTCCTACGAGCAGTACTTC. This codes for CASSRLRDTSYEQYF.